This passage covers 22 T cell receptor beta chains from one sample sequenced in a study of tumor and adjacent non-tumor tissue in lung cancer. A modified ARM-PCR protocol with three rounds of nested PCR amplified TCRbeta. A single record per CDR3 protein comes from TCRdb applying MiXCR to the multiplex PCR reads. This table holds about 85,000 distinct CDR3 sequences, around three fifths found once. No cell sorting was done before RNA was extracted from the tissue. Material for sequencing was lung tumor tissue. Receptors were obtained from a man in his 70s with non-small cell lung cancer.

V is TRBV7-2 and J is TRBJ2-2; TRBD1 matches at 7 bases. V lost 0 bases and J lost 2; bases outside the gene matches: 3. The CDR3 is 16 residues long. Per germline, CDR1 SGHTA and CDR2 FQGNSA. CDR3 sequence reads: CASSLARTGNTGELFF. In DNA, the CDR3 is TGTGCCAGCAGCTTAGCCCGGACAGGCAACACCGGGGAGCTGTTTTTT.

This clonotype occurred once. The conserved phenylalanine or tryptophan normally closing the CDR3 is absent here, so this likely arose from a read error. V is TRBV24-1 and J is TRBJ2-3; 8 bases fit TRBD2. CDR1 is KGHDR and CDR2 is SFDVKD in the germline V gene. The CDR3 contains 13 residues. The trim removed 11 bases at V and 0 bases at J, leaving 3 bases unmatched. The CDR3 region is CARKRGSTDTQYL. Written as DNA, the CDR3 is TGTGCCAGGAAGCGGGGGAGCACAGATACGCAGTATTTA.

This clonotype was detected only once. V and J are TRBV30 and TRBJ2-1; 7 nucleotides agree with TRBD1. This CDR3 region has 15 residues. V trimming: 3 bases; J trimming: 4 bases; junction bases outside the gene matches: 9. Germline V lookup: CDR1 GTSNPN, CDR2 SVGIG (reference sequence). CDR3 sequence (DNA): TGTGCCTGGAGCTATAGACAGGGTATATACAATGAGCAGTTCTTC. Its protein product is CAWSYRQGIYNEQFF. Combining the CDR3 with reference TRBV30 and TRBJ2-1 gives the whole variable domain SQTIHQWPATLVQPVGSPLSLECTVEGTSNPNLYWYRQAAGRGLQLLFYSVGIGQISSEVPQNLSASRPQDRQFILSSKKLLLSDSGFYLCAWSYRQGIYNEQFFGPGTRLTVL.

To note about this clonotype: A read error may be the cause here, since a much bigger clone is one base away. The chain links TRBV7-9 to TRBJ1-1; D call uncertain. The CDR3 totals 13 residues. Trimming took 7 bases from V and 9 from J, leaving 18 bases between them. CDR1 and CDR2 (germline): SEHNR, FQNEAQ (reference sequence). The CDR3 coding sequence is TGTGCCAGCATCCAATCGGGCCGGGGAAAAGCTTTCTTT. Its protein is CASIQSGRGKAFF.

In regard to this clonotype: A much larger clone is a single base away; this may be a read error. The genes are TRBV7-8 and TRBJ2-5; D tentatively reads TRBD1 or TRBD2 (5 bases each). CDR3 length: 14 amino acids. Germline V gene sequence: CDR1 SGHVS, CDR2 FQNEAQ. In DNA form, the CDR3 reads TGTACCAGCAGCCGGGACCTCACCCGAGAGACCCAGTACTTC. Amino acids: CTSSRDLTRETQYF.

The J gene is TRBJ2-7, the V gene TRBV5-1; 10 bases map to TRBD1. CDR3 length: 13 amino acids. The germline V gene has CDR1 SGHRS and CDR2 YFSETQ. After removal of 9 bases from V and 6 bases from J, the junction contained 9 bases not matched to a gene. The CDR3 protein is CAISLGTGVEQYF. CDR3 in DNA: TGCGCCATCAGTTTGGGGACAGGGGTCGAGCAGTACTTC.

In this sample, this clonotype turned up many times. The rearrangement uses TRBV12-3 or TRBV12-4 and TRBJ1-4; possible D gene TRBD1, 6 bases. With 6 bases removed from V and 10 bases from J, the gap between germline ends came to 21 bases. This CDR3 is 15 amino acids long. In nucleotides, the CDR3 is TGTGCCAGCAGCCGCTCTCAGGGGTCAGCGAGAAAACTGTTTTTT. It translates to CASSRSQGSARKLFF.

V usage is TRBV12-3 or TRBV12-4 and J usage is TRBJ2-1; D unclear. The CDR3 has 13 residues. The CDR3 DNA reads TGTGTCACCGCCCCGCGGAGCTACAATGAGCAGTTCTTC. Its translation: CVTAPRSYNEQFF.

With regard to this clonotype: Sequence at one end of the junction differs from germline and may be a read error. The chain uses TRBV6-5 and TRBJ1-5; no definite D call. This CDR3 spans 18 amino acids. CDR1 and CDR2 from the germline V gene are MNHEY and SVGAGI. In nucleotides, the CDR3 is TGTGCCAGCAGTTTTCTGCCTCCCTCTGAGTGGTTCGATCAGCCCCAGCATTTC. This gives the protein CASSFLPPSEWFDQPQHF.

In its sample, this clonotype was seen a few times. One end of the junction does not line up with germline, which may come from a read error. The genes are TRBV20-1 and TRBJ2-1, with 10 positions matching TRBD2. Germline CDR1 DFQATT, CDR2 SNEGSKA (reference sequence). This CDR3 is 16 amino acids long. The CDR3 region is CSAQNFLAGENNEQLF. The CDR3 nucleotides read TGCAGTGCTCAAAACTTTCTAGCGGGGGAAAACAATGAGCAGCTCTTC.

Comment on this clonotype: A much larger clone differs from this one at a single base, so this may be a read error. The rearrangement joins TRBV5-1 to TRBJ1-2; TRBD1 might be the D (5 bases). The germline gives CDR1 SGHRS, CDR2 YFSETQ. This CDR3 contains 14 residues. The CDR3 DNA reads as TGCGCCATCAGCTTTAGGGGCTTTAACTATGGCTACACCTTC. Translated, it gives CAISFRGFNYGYTF. Combining the CDR3 with reference TRBV5-1 and TRBJ1-2 gives the whole variable domain KAGVTQTPRYLIKTRGQQVTLSCSPISGHRSVSWYQQTPGQGLQFLFEYFSETQRNKGNFPGRFSGRQFSNSRSEMNVSTLELGDSALYLCAISFRGFNYGYTFGSGTRLTVV.

Only a few counts were recorded for this clonotype. The CDR3 carries no conserved terminal phenylalanine or tryptophan, so it likely arises from a read error. V gene TRBV29-1 combines with J gene TRBJ2-2; D uncertain. V lost 6 bases and J lost 5, with 13 bases in between. Germline CDR1 reads SQVTM; CDR2 reads ANQGSEA. This CDR3 is 13 amino acids long. CDR3 amino acids: CSVLGYRTGELFL. The CDR3 nucleotides read TGCAGCGTCCTAGGGTATCGGACCGGGGAGCTGTTTCTT.

Ten or more counts support this clonotype. A much larger clone differs by one base, so this may be a read error. This chain connects TRBV11-2 to TRBJ2-1, with 8 bases that match TRBD2. Germline V gene lookup returns CDR1 SGHAT and CDR2 FQNNGV. The CDR3 covers 15 residues. CDR3: CACSLQSGGYNEQFF. DNA of the CDR3: TGTGCCTGCAGTCTCCAGAGCGGGGGCTACAATGAGCAGTTCTTC.

V gene TRBV6-6 combines with J gene TRBJ2-4, with TRBD2 as a possible D gene (5 bases). CDR3 size: 16 residues. CDR1 MNHNY and CDR2 SVGAGI come from the germline V gene (reference sequence). The V end was cut by 7 bases, the J end by 0 bases, with 16 bases between. The chain's CDR3 is CASNFGRDVAKNIQYF. CDR3 nucleotides: TGTGCCAGCAATTTCGGACGGGATGTAGCCAAAAACATTCAGTACTTC.

As for this clonotype: Being one base from a much bigger clone, this may be a read error. The CDR3 DNA follows: TGCGCCAGCAGCCAAGATTTCGCAGGGGGGGGCGGGGAGCTGTTATTT. It translates to CASSQDFAGGGGELLF. This chain uses TRBV4-1 with TRBJ2-2, with D tentatively TRBD1 or TRBD2 (7 bases each). CDR3 length: 16 residues. Germline V gene lookup returns CDR1 MGHRA and CDR2 YSYEKL.

The chain links TRBV28 to TRBJ2-1; 13 bases match TRBD2. V shed 5 bases, J shed 7 bases, and the junction held 5 bases outside the gene matches. Germline CDR1 MDHEN, CDR2 SYDVKM. CDR3 length: 15 residues. CDR3 DNA sequence: TGTGCCAGCAGTCCCGGGACTAGCGGGAATAATGAGCAGTTCTTC. Residues: CASSPGTSGNNEQFF.

This clonotype has a count of ten or more. This rearrangement joins TRBV6-5 to TRBJ2-2; 10 bases fit TRBD2. The germline CDR1 and CDR2 sequences are MNHEY and SVGAGI. This CDR3 is built from 16 residues. With V trimmed by 6 bases and J by 4 bases, 8 bases remained unmatched. The CDR3 nucleotides are TGTGCCAGCAGAATTTCTAGCGGGAGTATCACCGGGGAGCTGTTTTTT. This sequence encodes CASRISSGSITGELFF.

The V call is TRBV28, the J call TRBJ2-4, with D perhaps given as TRBD1 or TRBD2 (5 bases each). Looked up from germline, CDR1 is MDHEN and CDR2 is SYDVKM. The CDR3 totals 16 residues. Trimming pared 6 bases from V and 0 bases from J, leaving 15 bases between. CDR3 protein: CASRPSGAPAKNIQYF. The CDR3 DNA follows: TGTGCCAGCAGGCCTTCCGGGGCTCCAGCCAAAAACATTCAGTACTTC.

This clonotype has only a few counts. The V gene is TRBV28, the J gene TRBJ2-3; no clear D gene. Per the germline V gene, CDR1 is MDHEN and CDR2 is SYDVKM. This CDR3 spans 10 amino acids. Deletions cut 11 bases from V and 4 bases from J, with 7 bases between. The CDR3 loop reads CASPPDTQYF. Written as DNA, the CDR3 is TGTGCCTCCCCCCCAGATACGCAGTATTTT.

Comments on this clonotype: One end of the junction fails to match germline, which may point to a read error. The DNA of the CDR3 is TGTGCCAGCTGCCCAACCAACAATGAGCAATTCTTC. Translating gives CASCPTNNEQFF. The V call is TRBV12-3 or TRBV12-4, the J call TRBJ2-1; D is ambiguous. The CDR3 totals 12 residues.

This sequence joins TRBV11-1 and TRBJ2-1; D remains ambiguous. V lost 5 bases and J 4 bases, leaving 12 bases between the germline ends. CDR3 length: 14 amino acids. The germline gives CDR1 SGHAT, CDR2 FQDESV (reference sequence). The DNA of the CDR3 is TGTGCCAGCAGCCCCGATAGCATATACAATGAGCAGTTCTTC. It encodes CASSPDSIYNEQFF.

A note on this clonotype: This sequence may be a read error, since a much larger clone differs from it by one base. V and J are TRBV13 and TRBJ2-7, with TRBD1 matching over 10 bases. With V trimmed by 5 bases and J by 7 bases, 11 bases remained unmatched. Germline V gene lookup returns CDR1 PRHDT and CDR2 FYEKMQ (reference sequence). This CDR3 is 15 amino acids long. This CDR3 is CASSPGTGEIGEQYF. Here the CDR3 DNA reads TGTGCCAGCAGCCCCGGGACAGGGGAAATCGGGGAGCAGTACTTC.